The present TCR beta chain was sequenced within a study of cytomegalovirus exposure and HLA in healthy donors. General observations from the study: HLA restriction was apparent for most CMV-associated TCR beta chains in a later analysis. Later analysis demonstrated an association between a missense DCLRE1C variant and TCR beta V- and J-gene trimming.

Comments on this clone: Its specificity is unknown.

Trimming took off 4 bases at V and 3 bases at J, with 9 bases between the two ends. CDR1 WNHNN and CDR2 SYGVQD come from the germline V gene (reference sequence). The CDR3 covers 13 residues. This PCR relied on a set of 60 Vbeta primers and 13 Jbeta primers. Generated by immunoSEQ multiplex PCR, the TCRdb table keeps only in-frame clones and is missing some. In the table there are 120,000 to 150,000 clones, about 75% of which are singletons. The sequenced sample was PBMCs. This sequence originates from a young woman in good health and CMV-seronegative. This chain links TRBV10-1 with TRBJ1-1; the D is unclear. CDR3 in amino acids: CASSAGSDTEAFF. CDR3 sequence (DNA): TGCGCCAGCAGTGCGGGGTCGGACACTGAAGCTTTCTTT.